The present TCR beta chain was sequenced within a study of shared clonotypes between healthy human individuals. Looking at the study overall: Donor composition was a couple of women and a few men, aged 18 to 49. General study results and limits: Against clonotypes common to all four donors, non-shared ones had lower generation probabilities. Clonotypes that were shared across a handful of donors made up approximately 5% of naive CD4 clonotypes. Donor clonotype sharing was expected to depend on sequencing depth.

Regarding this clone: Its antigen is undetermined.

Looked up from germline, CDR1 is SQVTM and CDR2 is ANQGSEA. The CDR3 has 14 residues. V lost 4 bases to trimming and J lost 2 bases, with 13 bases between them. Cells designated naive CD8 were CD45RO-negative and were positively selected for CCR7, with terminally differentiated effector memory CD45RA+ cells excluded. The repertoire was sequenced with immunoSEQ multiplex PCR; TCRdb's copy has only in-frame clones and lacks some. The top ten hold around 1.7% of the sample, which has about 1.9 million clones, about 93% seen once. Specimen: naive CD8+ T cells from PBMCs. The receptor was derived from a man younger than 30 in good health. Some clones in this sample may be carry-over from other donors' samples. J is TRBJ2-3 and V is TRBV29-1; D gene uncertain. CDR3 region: CSVVPDANTDTQYF. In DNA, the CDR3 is TGCAGCGTTGTTCCTGACGCAAACACAGATACGCAGTATTTT.